A single sample gave rise to the 20 T cell receptor beta chains below, sequenced in a study of Graves' ophthalmopathy and Graves' hyperthyroidism. Amplification of TCR beta CDR3 regions used RNA transcripts. HTBI primers primed a first-round RT-PCR, and a second-round multiplex PCR followed. Using its own MiXCR run on the multiplex PCR reads, TCRdb lists one record per CDR3 protein. The sample gives approximately 480,000 distinct CDR3 sequences, over 13% of which show up once; approximately 9.8% is in the top ten. Sequenced material: blood. These TCRs come from a woman in her thirties with Graves' ophthalmopathy.

This clonotype was counted ten times or more. The chain is built from TRBV7-9 and TRBJ2-7; D gene uncertain. The CDR3 covers 15 residues. Trimming removed 1 base at V and 6 bases at J, with 16 bases between. The germline gives CDR1 SEHNR, CDR2 FQNEAQ (reference sequence). CDR3 nucleotide sequence: TGTGCCAGCAGCTTAGTATTCAGCCCCAGTGTCGAGCAGTACTTC. It codes for CASSLVFSPSVEQYF. The variable domain in full, completed from reference TRBV7-9 and TRBJ2-7, reads DTGVSQNPRHKITKRGQNVTFRCDPISEHNRLYWYRQTLGQGPEFLTYFQNEAQLEKSRLLSDRFSAERPKGSFSTLEIQRTEQGDSAMYLCASSLVFSPSVEQYFGPGTRLTVT.

Of note for this clonotype: A read error may produce the germline difference seen at one junction end. The chain combines TRBV5-1 with TRBJ2-2; TRBD2 is a possible D gene (6 bases). This CDR3 has 14 amino acids. Germline V lookup: CDR1 SGHRS, CDR2 YFSETQ. This chain's CDR3 is CASSLGRDTGGLFF. Written as DNA, the CDR3 is TGCGCCAGCAGCTTGGGAAGAGACACCGGGGGGCTGTTTTTT.

This clonotype was recorded many times. V and J are TRBV6-1 and TRBJ1-3; 10 bases align to TRBD1. The length of the CDR3 is 13 residues. CDR1 is MNHNS, CDR2 SASEGT, per germline. The junction had 0 bases not matched to a gene; V was cut back by 8 bases and J by 2 bases. CDR3 in DNA: TGTGCCAGCGGACAGGGGGCTGGAAACACCATATATTTT. Its translation is CASGQGAGNTIYF.

This clonotype appeared many times. The J gene is TRBJ2-2, the V gene TRBV28, with D perhaps being TRBD1 or TRBD2 (6 bases each). The ends were cut back, 6 bases at V and 4 bases at J, with 15 bases in the middle. The CDR3 runs to 15 residues. Per germline, CDR1 MDHEN and CDR2 SYDVKM. DNA of the CDR3: TGTGCCAGCAGCGGGGGCGAGCTCAGCACCGGGGAGCTGTTTTTT. Its translation: CASSGGELSTGELFF.

This clonotype was found many times. CDR3 nucleotide sequence: TGCAGCGTCCTATCGACAGGGGCCTACGAGCAGTACTTC. It specifies CSVLSTGAYEQYF. The rearrangement uses TRBV29-1 and TRBJ2-7, with 8 bases fitting TRBD1. V was clipped by 6 bases and J by 2 bases; unmatched bases: 6. CDR1 is SQVTM and CDR2 is ANQGSEA in the germline V gene. The CDR3 is 13 amino acids.

This chain connects TRBV30 to TRBJ1-6, with D hard to call. CDR3 length: 14 residues. Germline CDR1 is GTSNPN and CDR2 is SVGIG (reference sequence). V gave up 0 bases and J gave up 4 bases, with 7 bases separating them. CDR3 residues: CAWSVGVYNSPLHF. The DNA for the CDR3 is TGTGCCTGGAGTGTGGGAGTTTATAATTCACCCCTCCACTTT.

At least ten counts were recorded for this clonotype. The rearrangement uses TRBV9 and TRBJ1-6; D gene uncertain. CDR1 and CDR2 from the germline V gene are SGDLS and YYNGEE. This CDR3 has 14 residues. Trimming took 4 bases from V and 8 from J, leaving 13 bases between them. The DNA for the CDR3 is TGTGCCAGCAGCCCCCACACGTCGGATTCACCCCTCCACTTT. Translation gives CASSPHTSDSPLHF.

In this sample, this clonotype turned up many times. The chain employs TRBV29-1 and TRBJ1-1; TRBD1 is a possible D gene (6 bases). CDR3 length: 13 residues. Germline CDR1 and CDR2: SQVTM and ANQGSEA. V gave up 4 bases and J gave up 3 bases, with 12 bases separating them. CDR3 in DNA: TGCAGCGTTGGAGCGGGGGGCCACACTGAAGCTTTCTTT. It specifies CSVGAGGHTEAFF.

V gene TRBV6-5 combines with J gene TRBJ2-7; maybe TRBD1 (5 bases). Gene TRBJ1-2 matches the end of the DNA better, so the J call may be wrong. This CDR3 is 13 amino acids long. Germline V gene sequence: CDR1 MNHEY, CDR2 SVGAGI. The CDR3 protein is CASSFGGVDGYTF. The CDR3 DNA sequence: TGTGCCAGCAGTTTCGGGGGGGTGGATGGCTACACCTTC.

In nucleotides, the CDR3 is TGTGCCAGCAGTTGGGGACTAGCCTACGAGCAGTACTTC. It codes for CASSWGLAYEQYF. The rearrangement joins TRBV6-5 to TRBJ2-7; the match to TRBD2 covers 8 bases. Trimming removed 4 bases from V and 2 bases from J; junction bases left unmatched: 1. Germline-derived CDR1 and CDR2 are MNHEY and SVGAGI. CDR3 length equals 13 residues.

This clonotype occurred many times. The rearrangement joins TRBV20-1 to TRBJ2-7, with TRBD1 matching over 8 bases. This CDR3 is 13 amino acids long. Germline-derived CDR1 and CDR2 are DFQATT and SNEGSKA (reference sequence). V trimming: 3 bases; J trimming: 6 bases; junction bases outside the gene matches: 7. CDR3 DNA: TGCAGTGCTAGTAAACAGGGGGTGGGCGAGCAGTACTTC. It translates to CSASKQGVGEQYF.

The chain recombines TRBV28 with TRBJ2-7; 7 nucleotides agree with TRBD1. The V gene end was trimmed by 2 bases and the J gene end by 2 bases; junction bases not matched to a gene: 3. The CDR3 is made up of 14 amino acids. The germline V gene encodes CDR1 MDHEN and CDR2 SYDVKM. CDR3 coding DNA: TGTGCCAGCAGTTTACCGCAGGGGGCCTACGAGCAGTACTTC. Amino acids: CASSLPQGAYEQYF.

This clonotype was counted many times. The chain recombines TRBV6-5 with TRBJ1-2, with D perhaps TRBD1 (6 bases). There are 15 residues in the CDR3. V dropped 0 bases and J dropped 8 bases, with 16 bases sitting between them. Per germline, CDR1 MNHEY and CDR2 SVGAGI. The CDR3 DNA sequence: TGTGCCAGCAGTTACTCAAAGAACAGGGCTGGGGGCTACACCTTC. This translates into CASSYSKNRAGGYTF.

Only a few counts were recorded for this clonotype. The chain uses TRBV2 and TRBJ2-5; TRBD1 is a possible D gene (5 bases). Trimming pared 6 bases from V and 4 bases from J, leaving 9 bases between. Germline CDR1 is SNHLY and CDR2 is FYNNEI. The CDR3 sequence is 12 residues long. Here the CDR3 DNA reads TGTGCCAGCAGAGATAGGGGAGAGACCCAGTACTTC. It encodes CASRDRGETQYF.

This clonotype was seen many times. The chain is built from TRBV6-2 or TRBV6-3 and TRBJ1-1, with D possibly being TRBD1 (5 bases). V was pared by 3 bases and J by 1 base, with 15 bases between. The CDR3 consists of 16 residues. Germline V gives CDR1 MNHEY, CDR2 SVGEGT. CDR3 sequence reads: CASSYRPGDPNTEAFF. In DNA form, the CDR3 reads TGTGCCAGCAGTTATCGGCCGGGGGACCCGAACACTGAAGCTTTCTTT.

This clonotype appeared many times. The V gene is TRBV7-8, the J gene TRBJ2-5, with 10 nucleotides matching TRBD2. The CDR3 is 13 amino acids. Germline lookup yields CDR1 SGHVS and CDR2 FQNEAQ. V dropped 6 bases and J dropped 7; count of bases not matched to a gene: 5. The CDR3 reads CASRSGRGATQYF. Here the CDR3 DNA reads TGTGCCAGCAGGAGCGGGAGGGGGGCGACCCAGTACTTC.

This clonotype was counted many times. The J gene is TRBJ1-1, the V gene TRBV5-1; a possible D gene is TRBD1 (6 bases). The CDR3 sequence is 13 residues long. Trimming left V 1 base short and J 3 bases short, with 7 bases between. CDR1 SGHRS and CDR2 YFSETQ come from the germline V gene. The DNA for the CDR3 is TGCGCCAGCAGCTTGAGACAGGACACTGAAGCTTTCTTT. Its protein product is CASSLRQDTEAFF.

This clonotype was found a few times. The chain has TRBV4-1 and TRBJ2-2, with TRBD1 as a possible D gene (5 bases). This CDR3 comprises 18 residues. Trimming took 0 bases from V and 1 from J, leaving 15 bases between them. CDR1 MGHRA and CDR2 YSYEKL come from the germline V gene. DNA for the CDR3: TGCGCCAGCAGCCAAGAGTTAGGCAGGACACAGAACACCGGGGAGCTGTTTTTT. It specifies CASSQELGRTQNTGELFF.

This clonotype was counted a few times. It may be a read error: a sequence one base away is much more abundant. The rearrangement joins TRBV24-1 to TRBJ2-7; TRBD2 matches at 8 bases. The CDR3 is made up of 16 amino acids. The junction had 15 bases not matched to a gene; V was cut back by 7 bases and J by 5 bases. Germline-derived CDR1 and CDR2 are KGHDR and SFDVKD. CDR3 residues: CATSPGRGASLDEQYF. The CDR3 DNA is TGTGCCACCAGCCCCGGGCGGGGGGCCAGTTTAGACGAGCAGTACTTC.

The chain uses TRBV6-4 and TRBJ1-2; 7 bases agree with TRBD1. With 6 bases clipped from V and 7 bases from J, the junction kept 20 bases outside the gene matches. The CDR3 has 17 amino acids. CDR1 and CDR2 (germline): MRHNA, SNTAGT. The DNA of the CDR3 is TGTGCCAGCAGCGACCCAAGATGGAGGGGGCGCATGGTTGGCTACACCTTC. The encoded protein is CASSDPRWRGRMVGYTF.